This T cell receptor beta chain was identified in a study of cytomegalovirus exposure and HLA in healthy donors. The study's findings and limits: While the bulk of TCR sequences proved rare, some public TCRs turned up in many donors. The majority of CMV-associated TCR beta chains were reported as apparently HLA-restricted in a later analysis. Researchers reported in a later analysis that common viral pathogens appeared linked to several top clusters.

This CDR3 has 13 amino acids. The J segment lost 6 bases and the V segment lost 3 bases, leaving 3 bases of the junction unmatched. From germline, CDR1 is GTSNPN and CDR2 SVGIG (reference sequence). It was with 60 Vbeta and 13 Jbeta primers that the PCR ran. Original analysis: As a later analysis found, there were tens of millions of unique TCR beta chains, of which roughly 11 million were shared. Produced via immunoSEQ multiplex PCR; TCRdb's table is partial and in-frame only. From that table come the V and J calls and clone size; the DNA was used to work out D and trimming. Of tens of thousands of clones listed, about three quarters are singletons. Remarks on this clone: The target antigen is unknown.

This sequence joins TRBV30 and TRBJ1-2; TRBD1 matches at 11 bases. This receptor was taken from a woman aged 25 to 39 in good health and CMV-seropositive. The sequenced material came from PBMCs. The CDR3 is CAWRRTGGDGYTF. The CDR3 DNA reads TGTGCCTGGAGGAGGACAGGGGGCGATGGCTACACCTTC.